The 11 T cell receptor beta chains below all came from one sample that was sequenced in a study of blood T cell repertoires in COVID-19. Sequenced by immunoSEQ multiplex PCR; TCRdb stores in-frame clones only, minus some. The sample shows 150,000 to 200,000 clones, more than 75% of them seen only once. The sample taken for sequencing was peripheral blood. These receptors were taken from a human donor in a cohort sampled during active COVID-19.

The V gene is TRBV6-5, the J gene TRBJ1-3, with D possibly being TRBD1 (5 bases). V shed 8 bases and J shed 0 bases, with 14 bases lying between them. The CDR3 has 15 amino acids. The germline CDR1 and CDR2 sequences are MNHEY and SVGAGI. The CDR3 reads CASALQVLSGNTIYF. Written as DNA, the CDR3 is TGTGCCAGCGCCCTACAGGTCCTCTCTGGAAACACCATATATTTT.

The V call is TRBV7-2, the J call TRBJ1-1, with D maybe TRBD1 (6 bases). Germline CDR1 is SGHTA and CDR2 is FQGNSA. Trimming took 3 bases from V and 1 from J, leaving 9 bases between them. The CDR3 has 14 residues. The CDR3 spells CASSLQGSNTEAFF. CDR3 nucleotide sequence: TGTGCCAGCAGCTTGCAGGGGTCGAACACTGAAGCTTTCTTT.

J is TRBJ2-5 and V is TRBV19, with 7 bases matching TRBD2. The germline CDR1 and CDR2 sequences are LNHDA and SQIVND (reference sequence). This CDR3 comprises 15 residues. With V trimmed by 4 bases and J by 1 base, 6 bases remained unmatched. CDR3 residues: CASSTGTGGQETQYF. DNA for the CDR3: TGTGCCAGTAGTACAGGGACGGGGGGCCAAGAGACCCAGTACTTC. Together with reference TRBV19 and TRBJ2-5, the CDR3 gives the full variable domain: DGGITQSPKYLFRKEGQNVTLSCEQNLNHDAMYWYRQDPGQGLRLIYYSQIVNDFQKGDIAEGYSVSREKKESFPLTVTSAQKNPTAFYLCASSTGTGGQETQYFGPGTRLLVL.

The chain links TRBV7-2 to TRBJ1-4; D unresolved. The CDR3 is 15 amino acids. The germline gives CDR1 SGHTA, CDR2 FQGNSA. V lost 6 bases to trimming and J lost 5 bases, with 16 bases between them. The CDR3 reads CASRPSPGPNEKLFF. CDR3 DNA sequence: TGTGCCAGCAGGCCTAGCCCAGGCCCCAATGAAAAACTGTTTTTT.

The chain links TRBV28 to TRBJ1-3; D is possibly TRBD1 (6 bases). Germline V gene data show CDR1 as MDHEN and CDR2 as SYDVKM. V was cut by 6 bases and J by 2 bases, with 17 bases left in between. CDR3 length: 16 residues. CDR3 sequence (DNA): TGTGCCAGCAGCGGGAACAGGGTTGGAACTGGAAACACCATATATTTT. The encoded protein is CASSGNRVGTGNTIYF. Full variable domain (missing parts from reference TRBV28 and TRBJ1-3): DVKVTQSSRYLVKRTGEKVFLECVQDMDHENMFWYRQDPGLGLRLIYFSYDVKMKEKGDIPEGYSVSREKKERFSLILESASTNQTSMYLCASSGNRVGTGNTIYFGEGSWLTVV.

The chain links TRBV5-5 to TRBJ2-6, with 9 positions matching TRBD1. The CDR3 runs to 17 residues. CDR1 and CDR2 from the germline V gene are SGHKS and YYEKEE (reference sequence). The V segment lost 5 bases and the J segment 1 base; nucleotides outside the gene matches: 7. As DNA, the CDR3 is TGTGCCAGCAGGAATGAAGGGACAGGGTCTGGGGCCAACGTCCTGACTTTC. Residues: CASRNEGTGSGANVLTF.

Turning to this clone: An end of the junction differs from the germline gene, which may be a read error. The V gene is TRBV3-1 (or the pseudogene TRBV3-2), the J gene TRBJ2-7; D may be TRBD2 (6 bases). CDR1 is LGHDT and CDR2 is YNNKEL in the germline V gene (reference sequence). This CDR3 is 12 amino acids long. The CDR3 region has the DNA TGTGCCAGCAGCCATGCGGGACGTGGGGCTTTCTTC. This translates into CASSHAGRGAFF.

The V gene is TRBV13, the J gene TRBJ1-5; TRBD1 agrees at 10 bases. The V gene end was trimmed by 3 bases and the J gene end by 5 bases; junction bases not matched to a gene: 1. Germline V gene data show CDR1 as PRHDT and CDR2 as FYEKMQ (reference sequence). The CDR3 consists of 14 residues. This CDR3 is CASSFGQGDQPQHF. CDR3 coding DNA: TGTGCCAGCAGCTTCGGACAGGGGGATCAGCCCCAGCATTTT. Looking up the rest from reference TRBV13 and TRBJ1-5 gives the full variable domain: AAGVIQSPRHLIKEKRETATLKCYPIPRHDTVYWYQQGPGQDPQFLISFYEKMQSDKGSIPDRFSAQQFSDYHSELNMSSLELGDSALYFCASSFGQGDQPQHFGDGTRLSIL.

A single count supports this clone. The chain combines TRBV2 with TRBJ2-1; TRBD1 aligns across 7 bases. The CDR3 consists of 13 residues. J was trimmed by 6 bases and V by 2 bases; bases with no gene match: 1. Per germline, CDR1 SNHLY and CDR2 FYNNEI. The CDR3 sequence is CASSETGVNEQFF. DNA for the CDR3: TGTGCCAGCAGTGAAACAGGGGTCAATGAGCAGTTCTTC.

The gene calls are TRBV10-3 and TRBJ2-2; 10 bases align to TRBD2. The CDR3 runs to 16 residues. Germline-derived CDR1 and CDR2 are ENHRY and SYGVKD. The trim removed 6 bases at V and 6 bases at J, leaving 10 bases unmatched. This CDR3 is CAISKDTSGIAGELFF. The CDR3 DNA reads TGTGCCATCAGCAAGGATACTAGCGGGATTGCCGGGGAGCTGTTTTTT.

This clone is a singleton in its sample. This sequence joins TRBV6-2 or TRBV6-3 and TRBJ2-2; the match to TRBD2 covers 10 bases. Trimming took 5 bases from V and 4 from J; bases not matched to a gene: 1. The germline CDR1 and CDR2 sequences are MNHEY and SVGEGT. The CDR3 is made up of 14 amino acids. The CDR3 here is CASSSGRATGELFF. CDR3 in DNA: TGTGCCAGCAGTAGCGGGAGGGCCACCGGGGAGCTGTTTTTT.